The sequence of this TCR beta chain was determined in a study of blood T cell repertoires in COVID-19. Study as a whole: Whether acute or convalescent, the COVID-19 samples came from the United States, Italy and Spain. From T cells, B-cell-depleted T cells, or PBMCs came the material, which was cDNA or gDNA.

In the authors' methods: Amplification with reference gene primers provided the estimates of nucleated cell counts. This table comes from immunoSEQ multiplex PCR, and its TCRdb copy is limited to in-frame clones, with some not included. That table furnishes V, J and clone size, whereas the DNA furnished D and trimming. The profile covers some 100,000 clones, with roughly 88% appearing a single time and roughly 1.5% taken by the ten largest. Germline lookup yields CDR1 MNHEY and CDR2 SVGEGT. The CDR3 contains 15 residues. V was cut by 0 bases and J by 0 bases, with 9 bases left in between. The chain employs TRBV6-2 or TRBV6-3 and TRBJ2-7, with a tentative D call TRBD1 (6 bases). Source material: peripheral blood. The TCR sequence derives from a human donor with active COVID-19. The donor label of this sample is uncertain. The CDR3 DNA reads TGTGCCAGCAGTTACTCCAGGACAGTCTCCTACGAGCAGTACTTC. It yields the protein CASSYSRTVSYEQYF.